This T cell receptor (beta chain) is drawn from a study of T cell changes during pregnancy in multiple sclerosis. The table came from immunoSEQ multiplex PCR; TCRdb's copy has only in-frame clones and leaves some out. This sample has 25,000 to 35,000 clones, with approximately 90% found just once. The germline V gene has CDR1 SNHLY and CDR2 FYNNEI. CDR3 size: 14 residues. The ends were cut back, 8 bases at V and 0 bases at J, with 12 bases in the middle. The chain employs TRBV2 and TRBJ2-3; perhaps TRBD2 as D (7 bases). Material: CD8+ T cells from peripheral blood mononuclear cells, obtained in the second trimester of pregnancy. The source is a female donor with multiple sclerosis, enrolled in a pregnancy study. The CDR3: CASGRGVSTDTQYF. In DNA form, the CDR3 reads TGTGCCAGCGGGAGGGGGGTAAGCACAGATACGCAGTATTTT.